The 10 T cell receptor beta chains below were found in one sample sequenced in a study of T cell repertoires in ileal Crohn's disease. The table came from immunoSEQ multiplex PCR; TCRdb's copy has only in-frame clones and leaves some out. The sample records almost 5,500 clones, approximately 78% being singletons. Specimen: ileal tissue. The source of these receptors is an adult with Crohn's disease.

The chain combines TRBV2 with TRBJ1-6; 10 nucleotides agree with TRBD1. Per germline, CDR1 SNHLY and CDR2 FYNNEI. Germline trimming cut 1 base from V and 12 bases from J; bases unmatched to any gene: 12. This CDR3 comprises 17 residues. This CDR3 is CASSEVGQGVKYGPLHF. CDR3 bases: TGTGCCAGCAGTGAAGTAGGACAGGGGGTAAAGTATGGACCCCTCCACTTT.

This chain links TRBV5-6 with TRBJ1-5; TRBD1 agrees at 7 bases. Trimming removed 1 base from V and 1 base from J; junction bases left unmatched: 2. Per the germline V gene, CDR1 is SGHDT and CDR2 is YYEEEE. The CDR3 runs to 15 residues. DNA of the CDR3: TGTGCCAGCAGCTTGACAGGGGACAGCAATCAGCCCCAGCATTTT. It yields the protein CASSLTGDSNQPQHF.

The chain carries TRBV27 and TRBJ2-1, with D possibly being TRBD2 (5 bases). The CDR3 runs to 15 residues. V was shortened by 0 bases and J by 4 bases, with 10 bases between the two germline ends. CDR1 and CDR2 (germline): MNHEY, SMNVEV (reference sequence). CDR3 in DNA: TGTGCCAGCAGTTTATCTTTCGAGGGATACAATGAGCAGTTCTTC. Its translation: CASSLSFEGYNEQFF.

This clone has just one count. This chain's CDR3 is CASSPKVVNEKLFF. The DNA of the CDR3 is TGTGCCAGCAGCCCTAAGGTTGTTAATGAAAAACTGTTTTTT. This chain uses TRBV28 with TRBJ1-4; no definite D call. This CDR3 is built from 14 residues. V gave up 6 bases and J gave up 4 bases, with 12 bases separating them. From germline, CDR1 is MDHEN and CDR2 SYDVKM.

The V and J genes are TRBV5-1 and TRBJ2-1; perhaps TRBD1 as D (6 bases). The CDR3 runs to 14 residues. V was cut by 6 bases and J by 6 bases, with 16 bases left in between. Germline loops: CDR1 SGHRS, CDR2 YFSETQ. The CDR3: CASTLQGNFNEQFF. CDR3 DNA sequence: TGCGCCAGCACCCTGCAGGGGAATTTCAATGAGCAGTTCTTC.

The chain has TRBV2 and TRBJ1-4; no definite D call. Trimming shortened V by 6 bases and J by 5 bases, and 13 bases separated the two germline ends. The germline V gene encodes CDR1 SNHLY and CDR2 FYNNEI. The CDR3 contains 14 residues. The CDR3 nucleotides are TGTGCCAGCAGGGGGTCGTCGGGGAATGAAAAACTGTTTTTT. Its translation: CASRGSSGNEKLFF.

This chain uses TRBV5-4 with TRBJ2-1, with 7 bases identical to TRBD2. Germline V gene sequence: CDR1 SGHNT, CDR2 YYREEE (reference sequence). The CDR3 runs to 14 residues. Trimming removed 8 bases from V and 10 bases from J; junction bases left unmatched: 15. The CDR3 reads CASTRASGLREQFF. The CDR3, as DNA: TGTGCCAGTACGCGGGCTAGCGGCCTTCGGGAGCAGTTCTTC.

This clone was detected once. The chain has TRBV2 and TRBJ2-2; perhaps TRBD1 as D (5 bases). This CDR3 region has 13 residues. V shed 5 bases and J shed 4 bases, with 8 bases lying between them. The V gene's germline CDR1 is SNHLY and CDR2 FYNNEI. In DNA, the CDR3 is TGTGCCAGCAGTCGACAGTCCACCGGGGAGCTGTTTTTT. This sequence encodes CASSRQSTGELFF. Filled out from reference TRBV2 and TRBJ2-2, the complete variable domain reads EPEVTQTPSHQVTQMGQEVILRCVPISNHLYFYWYRQILGQKVEFLVSFYNNEISEKSEIFDDQFSVERPDGSNFTLKIRSTKLEDSAMYFCASSRQSTGELFFGEGSRLTVL.

CDR3 sequence: CASSLQTAANYGYTF. CDR3 coding DNA: TGTGCCAGCAGCCTTCAAACTGCTGCGAACTATGGCTACACCTTC. The chain carries TRBV5-5 and TRBJ1-2; no definite D call. In germline, CDR1 is SGHKS, CDR2 YYEKEE (reference sequence). CDR3 size: 15 residues. V lost 4 bases and J 2 bases, leaving 15 bases between the germline ends.

The chain carries TRBV7-8 and TRBJ2-7, with D perhaps matching TRBD2 (5 bases). Germline-derived CDR1 and CDR2 are SGHVS and FQNEAQ. Trimming removed 0 bases at V and 5 bases at J, with 5 bases between. CDR3 size: 12 residues. CDR3 amino acids: CASSLARDEQYF. The CDR3, as DNA: TGTGCCAGCAGCTTAGCGAGGGACGAGCAGTACTTC.